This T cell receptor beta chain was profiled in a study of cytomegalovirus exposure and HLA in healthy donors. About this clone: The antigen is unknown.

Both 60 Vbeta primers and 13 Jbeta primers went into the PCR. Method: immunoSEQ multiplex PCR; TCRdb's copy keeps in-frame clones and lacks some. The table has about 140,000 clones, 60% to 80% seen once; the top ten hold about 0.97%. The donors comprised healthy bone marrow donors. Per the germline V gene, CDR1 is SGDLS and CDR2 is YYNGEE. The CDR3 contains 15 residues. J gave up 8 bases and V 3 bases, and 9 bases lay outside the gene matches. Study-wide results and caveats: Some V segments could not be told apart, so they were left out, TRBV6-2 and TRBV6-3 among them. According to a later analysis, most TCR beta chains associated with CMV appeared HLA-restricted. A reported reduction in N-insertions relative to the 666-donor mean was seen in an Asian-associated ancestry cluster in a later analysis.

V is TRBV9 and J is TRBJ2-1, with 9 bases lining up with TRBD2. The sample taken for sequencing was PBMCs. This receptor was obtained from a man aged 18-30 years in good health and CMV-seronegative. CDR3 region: CASSAEGLAGDEQFF. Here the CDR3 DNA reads TGTGCCAGCAGCGCCGAGGGACTAGCTGGCGATGAGCAGTTCTTC.